This is a list of T cell receptor beta chains from one sample in a study of shared clonotypes between healthy human individuals. Assay used: immunoSEQ multiplex PCR; TCRdb lists only in-frame clones, some missing. The sample holds approximately 2.5 million clones, approximately 90% seen once. Sequenced sample: naive CD4+ T cells sorted from blood. The receptors were gathered from a man between 18 and 35 years old in good health. Both conserved end residues are part of each CDR3. The order of the fields is J gene, D gene, V gene, clone size, CDR3 DNA, CDR3 protein. The D gene is left open where the match is weak. Not all rows give a size; the values are once, few, many and, for expanded clones, a class.

j_call: TRBJ2-1; d_call: TRBD2; v_call: TRBV7-2; clone_size: -; cdr3_nt: TGTGCCAGCAGCTTCGTCGGGACTAGCGGCTCCTACAATGAGCAGTTCTTC; cdr3_aa: CASSFVGTSGSYNEQFF
j_call: TRBJ2-3; d_call: -; v_call: TRBV6-1; clone_size: -; cdr3_nt: TGTGCCAGCAGATCGTACCTGAACACAGATACGCAGTATTTT; cdr3_aa: CASRSYLNTDTQYF
j_call: TRBJ2-4; d_call: -; v_call: TRBV19; clone_size: -; cdr3_nt: TGTGCCAGTAGTAACGGGTTGGCTAGCGTCAAAAGGGGAAACATTCAGTACTTC; cdr3_aa: CASSNGLASVKRGNIQYF
j_call: TRBJ2-5; d_call: -; v_call: TRBV19; clone_size: -; cdr3_nt: TGTGCCAGTAGTCCCCAGGGATTGTACCAAGAGACCCAGTACTTC; cdr3_aa: CASSPQGLYQETQYF
j_call: TRBJ1-4; d_call: TRBD1; v_call: TRBV5-5; clone_size: -; cdr3_nt: TGTGCCAGCAGCCTTCGGACAGGGGGCTATGAAAAACTGTTTTTT; cdr3_aa: CASSLRTGGYEKLFF
j_call: TRBJ1-6; d_call: -; v_call: TRBV29-1; clone_size: -; cdr3_nt: TGCAGCGTTGGGACAGCCACGAATTCACCCCTCCACTTT; cdr3_aa: CSVGTATNSPLHF
j_call: TRBJ2-7; d_call: TRBD2; v_call: TRBV6-6; clone_size: -; cdr3_nt: TGTGCCAGCAGGCCGGGACTAGGGACCTACGAGCAGTACTTC; cdr3_aa: CASRPGLGTYEQYF
j_call: TRBJ1-6; d_call: -; v_call: TRBV4-3; clone_size: -; cdr3_nt: TGCGCCAGCAGCCAAGATGCATTAGGAGAGATTCGAGCTTCCTATAATTCACCCCTCCACTTT; cdr3_aa: CASSQDALGEIRASYNSPLHF
j_call: TRBJ2-7; d_call: -; v_call: TRBV6-6; clone_size: once; cdr3_nt: TGTGCCAGCAGTTACGACGGAGGAGCCTACGAGCAGTACTTC; cdr3_aa: CASSYDGGAYEQYF
j_call: TRBJ1-6; d_call: -; v_call: TRBV19; clone_size: once; cdr3_nt: TGTGCCAGTAGTGAATACCTTAATTCACCCCTCCACTTT; cdr3_aa: CASSEYLNSPLHF
j_call: TRBJ2-5; d_call: -; v_call: TRBV27; clone_size: -; cdr3_nt: TGTGCCAGCAAGGGGGGGAACGAAGAGACCCAGTACTTC; cdr3_aa: CASKGGNEETQYF
j_call: TRBJ1-4; d_call: TRBD1; v_call: TRBV7-9; clone_size: -; cdr3_nt: TGTGCCAGCAGCCGCGGGACAGGGAATGAAAAACTGTTTTTT; cdr3_aa: CASSRGTGNEKLFF
j_call: TRBJ2-7; d_call: -; v_call: TRBV18; clone_size: -; cdr3_nt: TGTGCCAGCTCACCGACCCGGGACCCGTCCTACGAGCAGTACTTC; cdr3_aa: CASSPTRDPSYEQYF
j_call: TRBJ1-2; d_call: TRBD1; v_call: TRBV5-4; clone_size: -; cdr3_nt: TGTGCCAGCAGCTTAGCCCTGGGACAGGGGTCCTATGGCTACACCTTC; cdr3_aa: CASSLALGQGSYGYTF
j_call: TRBJ2-1; d_call: -; v_call: TRBV7-9; clone_size: -; cdr3_nt: TGTGCCAGCAGCTTAAGAGGGTTCGGTGAGCAGTTCTTC; cdr3_aa: CASSLRGFGEQFF
j_call: TRBJ2-2; d_call: -; v_call: TRBV2; clone_size: -; cdr3_nt: TGTGCCAGCAGTGTAGTAGGGGATGGCACCGGGGAGCTGTTTTTT; cdr3_aa: CASSVVGDGTGELFF
j_call: TRBJ1-2; d_call: -; v_call: TRBV7-2; clone_size: -; cdr3_nt: TGTGCCAGCAGCCTTTGGCCGGCGGGCTATGGCTACACCTTC; cdr3_aa: CASSLWPAGYGYTF
j_call: TRBJ1-3; d_call: TRBD1; v_call: TRBV5-1; clone_size: -; cdr3_nt: TGCGCCAGCAGCTTGGAGGGGGCTTTTGGAAACACCATATATTTT; cdr3_aa: CASSLEGAFGNTIYF
j_call: TRBJ2-7; d_call: -; v_call: TRBV27; clone_size: -; cdr3_nt: TGTGCCAGCATGACTCAGGGTCGGGTGCAGTACTTC; cdr3_aa: CASMTQGRVQYF
j_call: TRBJ1-2; d_call: TRBD1; v_call: TRBV7-9; clone_size: -; cdr3_nt: TGTGCCAGCAGACCCGAGACAGGGGGGGTAGGAGGCTACACCTTC; cdr3_aa: CASRPETGGVGGYTF
j_call: TRBJ2-7; d_call: -; v_call: TRBV7-8; clone_size: -; cdr3_nt: TGTGCCAGCAGACATACACCCACAGCGTACGAGCAGTACTTC; cdr3_aa: CASRHTPTAYEQYF
j_call: TRBJ1-5; d_call: TRBD1; v_call: TRBV27; clone_size: -; cdr3_nt: TGTGCCAGCAGCCCTTTACAGGGGGGGCTCGGCAATCAGCCCCAGCATTTT; cdr3_aa: CASSPLQGGLGNQPQHF
j_call: TRBJ2-1; d_call: -; v_call: TRBV27; clone_size: -; cdr3_nt: TGTGCCAGCAGTTTAGGAGGCTCGTCCAGAATCCGTGAGCAGTTCTTC; cdr3_aa: CASSLGGSSRIREQFF
j_call: TRBJ2-7; d_call: TRBD2; v_call: TRBV18; clone_size: few; cdr3_nt: TGTGCCAGCTCACTGGGGACTAGCGGGAGTGACGAGCAGTACTTC; cdr3_aa: CASSLGTSGSDEQYF
j_call: TRBJ1-6; d_call: -; v_call: TRBV21-1; clone_size: -; cdr3_nt: TGTGCCAGCAGCAAACCGGGACAGGTGAATTCACCCCTCCACTTT; cdr3_aa: CASSKPGQVNSPLHF
j_call: TRBJ2-5; d_call: -; v_call: TRBV5-6; clone_size: -; cdr3_nt: TGTGCCAGCAGCTTGGGGAGGGCCCAAGAGACCCAGTACTTC; cdr3_aa: CASSLGRAQETQYF
j_call: TRBJ1-2; d_call: -; v_call: TRBV7-2; clone_size: -; cdr3_nt: TGTGCCAGCAGCTTAGCCGAGATAGGTGGCTACACCTTC; cdr3_aa: CASSLAEIGGYTF
j_call: TRBJ2-1; d_call: TRBD2; v_call: TRBV5-1; clone_size: -; cdr3_nt: TGCGCCAGCAGCTTGTTGACTAGCGGATACAATGAGCAGTTCTTC; cdr3_aa: CASSLLTSGYNEQFF
j_call: TRBJ2-7; d_call: -; v_call: TRBV5-4; clone_size: -; cdr3_nt: TGTGCCAGCAGCTTGATGGGGCTCTCCTCCTACGAGCAGTACTTC; cdr3_aa: CASSLMGLSSYEQYF
j_call: TRBJ2-3; d_call: -; v_call: TRBV5-6; clone_size: -; cdr3_nt: TGTGCCAGCAGCCAGGGGAGAACAGATACGCAGTATTTT; cdr3_aa: CASSQGRTDTQYF
j_call: TRBJ2-1; d_call: -; v_call: TRBV9; clone_size: -; cdr3_nt: TGTGCCAGCAGCGTCGGACCGAACAATGAGCAGTTCTTC; cdr3_aa: CASSVGPNNEQFF
j_call: TRBJ1-2; d_call: -; v_call: TRBV7-2; clone_size: -; cdr3_nt: TGTGCCAGCAGCCGGACAGCCCGGTTAGCTAACTATGGCTACACCTTC; cdr3_aa: CASSRTARLANYGYTF
j_call: TRBJ2-3; d_call: TRBD2; v_call: TRBV5-1; clone_size: -; cdr3_nt: TGCGCCAGCAGCTTGTGGGGCAGCGCTAGCGGGGCTAGCACAGATACGCAGTATTTT; cdr3_aa: CASSLWGSASGASTDTQYF
j_call: TRBJ1-6; d_call: -; v_call: TRBV30; clone_size: few; cdr3_nt: TGTGCCCATGGGATCTCACCCCTCCACTTT; cdr3_aa: CAHGISPLHF
j_call: TRBJ2-7; d_call: -; v_call: TRBV9; clone_size: once; cdr3_nt: TGTGCCAGCAGCGTGGGGGCCTCAGGTAACGAGATATCCTACGAGCAGTACTTC; cdr3_aa: CASSVGASGNEISYEQYF
j_call: TRBJ2-7; d_call: -; v_call: TRBV2; clone_size: few; cdr3_nt: TGTGCCAGCGGCAGGAAACCCTACGAGCAGTACTTC; cdr3_aa: CASGRKPYEQYF
j_call: TRBJ2-5; d_call: -; v_call: TRBV18; clone_size: -; cdr3_nt: TGTGCCAGCTCACTAAACCAGGGCCAAGAGACCCAGTACTTC; cdr3_aa: CASSLNQGQETQYF
j_call: TRBJ1-5; d_call: -; v_call: TRBV6-1; clone_size: -; cdr3_nt: TGTGCCAGCAGTGTCGGGATCGTTTATAGCAATCAGCCCCAGCATTTT; cdr3_aa: CASSVGIVYSNQPQHF
j_call: TRBJ1-2; d_call: TRBD1; v_call: TRBV6-5; clone_size: -; cdr3_nt: TGTGCCAGCAGTTACTCGACAGGGTTTTACTATGGCTACACCTTC; cdr3_aa: CASSYSTGFYYGYTF
j_call: TRBJ2-5; d_call: -; v_call: TRBV7-8; clone_size: -; cdr3_nt: TGTGCCAGCAGCTTACTGGGGGAGACCCAGTACTTC; cdr3_aa: CASSLLGETQYF
j_call: TRBJ1-1; d_call: -; v_call: TRBV6-6; clone_size: -; cdr3_nt: TGTGCCAGCAGTTACTCGTCGCCTGACACTGAAGCTTTCTTT; cdr3_aa: CASSYSSPDTEAFF
j_call: TRBJ1-1; d_call: -; v_call: TRBV5-1; clone_size: -; cdr3_nt: TGCGCCAGCAGCTTGGGGCCGGGGGCGTCTGAAGCTTTCTTT; cdr3_aa: CASSLGPGASEAFF
j_call: TRBJ1-3; d_call: -; v_call: TRBV19; clone_size: -; cdr3_nt: TGTGCCAGTAGTTCCCAATCCGGAAACACCATATATTTT; cdr3_aa: CASSSQSGNTIYF
j_call: TRBJ1-2; d_call: -; v_call: TRBV7-2; clone_size: -; cdr3_nt: TGTGCCAGCAGCTTAGGGTGGGGGCTCGGACCCGACTATGGCTACACCTTC; cdr3_aa: CASSLGWGLGPDYGYTF
j_call: TRBJ2-2; d_call: -; v_call: TRBV7-8; clone_size: once; cdr3_nt: TGTGCCAGCTTGAGGACAACTAACACCGGGGAGCTGTTTTTT; cdr3_aa: CASLRTTNTGELFF
j_call: TRBJ2-7; d_call: -; v_call: TRBV4-1; clone_size: -; cdr3_nt: TGCGCCAGCAGCCAAGCAGGGACCTTTATCGCGGAGTACTTC; cdr3_aa: CASSQAGTFIAEYF
j_call: TRBJ2-1; d_call: TRBD2; v_call: TRBV5-1; clone_size: -; cdr3_nt: TGCGCCAGCAGCCTACGAACTAGCGGAGGTTACAATGAGCAGTTCTTC; cdr3_aa: CASSLRTSGGYNEQFF
j_call: TRBJ2-3; d_call: TRBD2; v_call: TRBV10-2; clone_size: -; cdr3_nt: TGCGCCAGCAGTTTTACTAGCGGGGCGGATACGCAGTATTTT; cdr3_aa: CASSFTSGADTQYF
j_call: TRBJ1-2; d_call: -; v_call: TRBV5-1; clone_size: -; cdr3_nt: TGCGCCAGCAGCTTGGCCCCCGGCGGCAGCTATGGCTACACCTTC; cdr3_aa: CASSLAPGGSYGYTF
j_call: TRBJ1-2; d_call: -; v_call: TRBV7-9; clone_size: -; cdr3_nt: TGTGCCAGCAGCTTAGGTGGAACAGGCGCTTATGGCTACACCTTC; cdr3_aa: CASSLGGTGAYGYTF
j_call: TRBJ2-7; d_call: -; v_call: TRBV9; clone_size: -; cdr3_nt: TGTGCCAGCAGCGCCCGGTCAGGGGGGGGCGTGCAGTACTTC; cdr3_aa: CASSARSGGGVQYF
j_call: TRBJ2-7; d_call: -; v_call: TRBV6-6; clone_size: -; cdr3_nt: TGTGCCAGCAGTTACTTTCGGGCTGGATCCTACGAGCAGTACTTC; cdr3_aa: CASSYFRAGSYEQYF
j_call: TRBJ2-5; d_call: TRBD1; v_call: TRBV15; clone_size: -; cdr3_nt: TGTGCCACCAGCAGGGGACCACTAACAGGGGGAATCGGGACCCAGTACTTC; cdr3_aa: CATSRGPLTGGIGTQYF
j_call: TRBJ2-7; d_call: -; v_call: TRBV10-2; clone_size: -; cdr3_nt: TGCGCCAGCAGTGGGACTAATTCGGGGAGGTACGAGCAGTACTTC; cdr3_aa: CASSGTNSGRYEQYF
j_call: TRBJ2-1; d_call: TRBD2; v_call: TRBV19; clone_size: once; cdr3_nt: TGTGCCAGTAGTATGGGAGGGAACGGGAATGAGCAGTTCTTC; cdr3_aa: CASSMGGNGNEQFF
j_call: TRBJ1-6; d_call: -; v_call: TRBV27; clone_size: -; cdr3_nt: TGTGCCAGCAGTTTAAGGGGGTTGCCCCTCCACTTT; cdr3_aa: CASSLRGLPLHF
j_call: TRBJ2-2; d_call: -; v_call: TRBV25-1; clone_size: -; cdr3_nt: TGTGCCAGCAGTGAAGGGTACACCGGGGAGCTGTTTTTT; cdr3_aa: CASSEGYTGELFF
j_call: TRBJ2-5; d_call: -; v_call: TRBV18; clone_size: -; cdr3_nt: TGTGCCAGCTCACCCGGGCCGTACCAAGAGACCCAGTACTTC; cdr3_aa: CASSPGPYQETQYF
j_call: TRBJ2-7; d_call: -; v_call: TRBV4-3; clone_size: -; cdr3_nt: TGCGCCAGCAGCCGACAGACAGGGACTCCCTACGAGCAGTACTTC; cdr3_aa: CASSRQTGTPYEQYF